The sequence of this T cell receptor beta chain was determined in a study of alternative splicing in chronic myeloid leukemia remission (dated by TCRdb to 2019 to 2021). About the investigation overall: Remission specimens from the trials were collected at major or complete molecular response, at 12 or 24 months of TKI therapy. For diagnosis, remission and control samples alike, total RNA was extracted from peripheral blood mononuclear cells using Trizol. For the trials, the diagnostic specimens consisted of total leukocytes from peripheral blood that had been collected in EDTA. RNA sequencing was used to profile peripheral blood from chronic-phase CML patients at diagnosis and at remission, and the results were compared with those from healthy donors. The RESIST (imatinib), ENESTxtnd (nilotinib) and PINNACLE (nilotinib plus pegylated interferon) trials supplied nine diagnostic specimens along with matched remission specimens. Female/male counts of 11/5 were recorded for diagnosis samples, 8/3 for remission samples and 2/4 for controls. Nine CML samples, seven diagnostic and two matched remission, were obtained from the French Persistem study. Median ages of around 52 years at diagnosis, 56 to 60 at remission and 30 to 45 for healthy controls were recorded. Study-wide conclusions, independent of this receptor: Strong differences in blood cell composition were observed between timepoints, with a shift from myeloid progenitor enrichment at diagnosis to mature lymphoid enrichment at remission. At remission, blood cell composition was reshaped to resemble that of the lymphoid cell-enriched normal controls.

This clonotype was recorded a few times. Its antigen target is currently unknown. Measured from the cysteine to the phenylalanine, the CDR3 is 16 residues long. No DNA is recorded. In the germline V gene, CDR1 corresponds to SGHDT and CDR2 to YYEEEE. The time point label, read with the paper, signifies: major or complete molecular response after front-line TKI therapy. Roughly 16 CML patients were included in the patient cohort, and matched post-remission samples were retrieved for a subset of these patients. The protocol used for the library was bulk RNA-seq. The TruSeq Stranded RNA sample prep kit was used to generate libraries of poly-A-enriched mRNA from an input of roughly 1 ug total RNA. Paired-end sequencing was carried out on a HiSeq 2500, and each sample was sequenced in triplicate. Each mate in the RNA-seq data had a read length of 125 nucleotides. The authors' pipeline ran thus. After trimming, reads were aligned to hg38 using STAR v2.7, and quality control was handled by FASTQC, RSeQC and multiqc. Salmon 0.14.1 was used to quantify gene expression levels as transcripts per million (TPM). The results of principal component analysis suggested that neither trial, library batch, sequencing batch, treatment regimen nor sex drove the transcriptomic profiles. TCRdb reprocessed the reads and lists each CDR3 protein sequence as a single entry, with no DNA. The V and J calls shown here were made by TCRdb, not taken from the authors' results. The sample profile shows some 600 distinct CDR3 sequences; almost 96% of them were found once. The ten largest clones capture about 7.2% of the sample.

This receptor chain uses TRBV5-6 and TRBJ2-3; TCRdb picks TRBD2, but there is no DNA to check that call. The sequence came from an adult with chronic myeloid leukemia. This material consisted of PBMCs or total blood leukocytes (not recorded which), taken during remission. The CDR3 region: CASSLGAGASTDTQYF.